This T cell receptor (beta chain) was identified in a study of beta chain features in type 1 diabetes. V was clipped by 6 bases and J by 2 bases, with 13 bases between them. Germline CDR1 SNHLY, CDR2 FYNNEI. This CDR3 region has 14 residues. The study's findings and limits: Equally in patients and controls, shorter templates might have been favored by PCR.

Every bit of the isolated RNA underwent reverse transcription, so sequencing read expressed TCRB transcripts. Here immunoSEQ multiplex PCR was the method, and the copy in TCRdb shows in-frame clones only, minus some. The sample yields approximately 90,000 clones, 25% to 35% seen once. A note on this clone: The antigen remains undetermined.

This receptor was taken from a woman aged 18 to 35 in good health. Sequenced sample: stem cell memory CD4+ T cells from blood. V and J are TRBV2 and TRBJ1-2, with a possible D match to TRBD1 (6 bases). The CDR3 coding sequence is TGTGCCAGCAGACGTTTAGGACAGAACTATGGCTACACCTTC. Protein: CASRRLGQNYGYTF.